These 6 T cell receptor beta chains share one sample of origin, sequenced in a study of early T cells in non-severe SARS-CoV-2 infection. Using its own MiXCR run on the 5' RACE reads, TCRdb lists one record per CDR3 protein. The sample yields 45,000 to 75,000 distinct CDR3 sequences, about 5.6% seen once. Sequenced input: whole blood. The receptors shown here come from an adult who was a healthcare worker with PCR-confirmed SARS-CoV-2 infection or an uninfected control (not recorded which).

The chain recombines TRBV20-1 with TRBJ2-7; weak D call: TRBD2 (6 bases). CDR1 is DFQATT, CDR2 SNEGSKA, per germline (reference sequence). The V end lost 6 bases, the J end lost 3 bases, and 15 bases lay between the germline ends. The CDR3 has 13 amino acids. CDR3 coding DNA: TGCAGTGCCCTATTTCCGGGGGTCTACGAGCAGTACTTC. It is translated as CSALFPGVYEQYF.

Ten or more counts support this clonotype. The V call is TRBV2, the J call TRBJ2-1, with D possibly matching TRBD2 (6 bases). Trimming took off 10 bases at V and 4 bases at J, with 14 bases between the two ends. The CDR3 consists of 13 residues. Per germline, CDR1 SNHLY and CDR2 FYNNEI. The CDR3 spells CATAGSLYNEQFF. The CDR3 nucleotides read TGTGCCACGGCGGGGTCGCTGTACAATGAGCAGTTCTTC.

J is TRBJ2-2 and V is TRBV10-3; no clear D gene. This CDR3 region has 14 residues. Germline assignment: CDR1 ENHRY and CDR2 SYGVKD. V lost 6 bases and J lost 0, with 8 bases in between. The CDR3 loop reads CAIRSTANTGELFF. The CDR3 DNA is TGTGCCATCAGAAGTACAGCGAACACCGGGGAGCTGTTTTTT.

The rearrangement links TRBV5-5 to TRBJ2-1; 8 bases match TRBD2. J gave up 7 bases and V 0 bases, and 9 bases lay outside the gene matches. CDR1 and CDR2 from the germline V gene are SGHKS and YYEKEE (reference sequence). There are 16 residues in the CDR3. The CDR3, as DNA: TGTGCCAGCAGCTTGGTCCCCGGGAGGGATTTGAATGAGCAGTTCTTC. Translating it yields CASSLVPGRDLNEQFF.

V usage is TRBV20-1 and J usage is TRBJ2-3; TRBD2 matches at 10 bases. V lost 5 bases, J lost 5 bases, and 10 bases stayed unmatched. The CDR3 loop spans 15 amino acids. From germline, CDR1 is DFQATT and CDR2 SNEGSKA (reference sequence). The CDR3 sequence: CSAPEAASGRDTQYF. CDR3 DNA: TGCAGTGCTCCCGAAGCGGCTAGCGGGAGAGATACGCAGTATTTT.

This clonotype was observed a few times. The chain employs TRBV5-5 and TRBJ2-3; weak D call: TRBD2 (6 bases). V lost 4 bases and J 5 bases, leaving 17 bases between the germline ends. Germline V gene sequence: CDR1 SGHKS, CDR2 YYEKEE (reference sequence). CDR3 length equals 15 residues. The chain's CDR3 is CASSPQRVRGDTQYF. CDR3 bases: TGTGCCAGCAGCCCCCAGCGGGTGAGGGGAGATACGCAGTATTTT.